These 24 T cell receptor beta chains share one sample of origin, sequenced in a study of T cell responses to AZD1222 COVID-19 vaccine (dated by TCRdb to 2020 to 2022). The sample's time point label is to be understood as: baseline before first vaccination. The library relied on the immunoSEQ multiplex PCR assay. TCRdb mirrors the immuneACCESS table, restricted to in-frame sequences. Some clones are absent from its copies; in checked studies, under half trace to an unresolved V gene, and the reason for the others is unknown. The sample table holds under 130,000 clones, of which approximately 96% were seen once. The ten largest clonotypes hold 2.2% of the sample. The sample consisted of peripheral blood, taken on day 0 of AZD1222 vaccination. These receptors were obtained from an adult in good health.

The V gene is TRBV19, the J gene TRBJ1-5; TRBD1 aligns across 7 bases. This CDR3 is 16 amino acids long. J was trimmed by 4 bases and V by 6 bases; bases with no gene match: 12. Looked up from germline, CDR1 is LNHDA and CDR2 is SQIVND (reference sequence). The DNA of the CDR3 is TGTGCCAGTAGCCCTCGGGCCGGGACAGCTAATCAGCCCCAGCATTTT. It yields the protein CASSPRAGTANQPQHF.

The CDR3 sequence: CASSSASGTEAFF. The CDR3, as DNA: TGTGCCAGTAGTAGCGCATCGGGGACTGAAGCTTTCTTT. The V gene is TRBV19, the J gene TRBJ1-1; the D is unclear. Germline V gene sequence: CDR1 LNHDA, CDR2 SQIVND (reference sequence). Trimming stripped 4 bases from V and 5 bases from J, with 11 bases between. This CDR3 has 13 amino acids.

The chain has TRBV7-9 and TRBJ1-1; 8 nucleotides align to TRBD1. The CDR3 covers 14 residues. The ends lost 4 bases at V and 2 bases at J; junction bases unmatched: 3. Germline V CDR1 and CDR2: SEHNR, FQNEAQ (reference sequence). Here the CDR3 DNA reads TGTGCCAGCAGCTCGGGACAGGCCAACACTGAAGCTTTCTTT. It yields the protein CASSSGQANTEAFF.

The chain uses TRBV19 and TRBJ2-5; 13 nucleotides line up with TRBD2. V shed 6 bases, J shed 9 bases, and the junction held 10 bases outside the gene matches. The CDR3 runs to 15 residues. Germline lookup yields CDR1 LNHDA and CDR2 SQIVND (reference sequence). The CDR3 nucleotides read TGTGCCAGTAGCCGCGAACTAGCGGGGGGGTTTCCCCAGTACTTC. As protein: CASSRELAGGFPQYF.

This clone showed up just once. The chain employs TRBV20-1 and TRBJ2-1; D gene ambiguous. V was clipped by 7 bases and J by 2 bases, with 6 bases between them. CDR3 size: 11 residues. CDR1 and CDR2 from the germline V gene are DFQATT and SNEGSKA (reference sequence). CDR3 sequence (DNA): TGCAGTGTAACAGCCTACAATGAGCAGTTCTTC. Protein sequence: CSVTAYNEQFF.

This chain connects TRBV7-8 to TRBJ1-3; D gene ambiguous. V shed 5 bases and J shed 0 bases, with 5 bases lying between them. CDR3 length equals 13 residues. The V gene's germline CDR1 is SGHVS and CDR2 FQNEAQ. The CDR3 nucleotides read TGTGCCAGCAGCCTCTTCTCTGGAAACACCATATATTTT. Translating gives CASSLFSGNTIYF.

The J gene is TRBJ2-1, the V gene TRBV9, with TRBD2 identical over 15 bases. The CDR3 length is 18 residues. Germline loops: CDR1 SGDLS, CDR2 YYNGEE. Trimming removed 4 bases from V and 7 bases from J; junction bases left unmatched: 12. This CDR3 is CASSPRGTSGGRSNEQFF. The CDR3, as DNA: TGTGCCAGCAGCCCGCGGGGGACTAGCGGGGGGCGATCAAATGAGCAGTTCTTC.

V usage is TRBV7-2 and J usage is TRBJ2-7; 11 nucleotides agree with TRBD2. The V gene's germline CDR1 is SGHTA and CDR2 FQGNSA. The CDR3 runs to 15 residues. V shed 2 bases and J 6 bases; nucleotides not matched to a gene: 6. The CDR3 coding sequence is TGTGCCAGCAGCTTACACACTAGCGGGGGTGTCGAGCAGTACTTC. Its translation is CASSLHTSGGVEQYF.

The gene calls are TRBV11-2 and TRBJ2-7, with TRBD2 matching 11 bases. Trimming took 1 base from V and 2 from J; bases not matched to a gene: 4. The CDR3 consists of 16 residues. CDR1 and CDR2 (germline): SGHAT, FQNNGV. CDR3 amino acids: CASSLVALAGAYEQYF. CDR3 nucleotides: TGTGCCAGCAGCTTAGTGGCACTAGCGGGAGCCTACGAGCAGTACTTC.

The V call is TRBV7-9, the J call TRBJ1-2; weak D call: TRBD1 (6 bases). Per germline, CDR1 SEHNR and CDR2 FQNEAQ (reference sequence). V lost 1 base and J 6 bases, leaving 21 bases between the germline ends. CDR3 length: 17 amino acids. CDR3 DNA: TGTGCCAGCAGCTTAGTGGCCGGACAGCCGATTATCGATGGCTACACCTTC. Its protein product is CASSLVAGQPIIDGYTF.

V is TRBV18 and J is TRBJ1-4, with a tentative D call TRBD1 (6 bases). Between the trimmed V and J ends, which lost 9 bases and 3 bases, there was a span of 11 bases. Germline V gene sequence: CDR1 KGHSH, CDR2 LQKENI. This CDR3 has 13 residues. CDR3 nucleotides: TGTGCCAGTGCACGGGGGCCTAATGAAAAACTGTTTTTT. Residues: CASARGPNEKLFF.

The chain uses TRBV19 and TRBJ1-6, with D possibly being TRBD1 (5 bases). Germline CDR1 LNHDA, CDR2 SQIVND (reference sequence). The CDR3 loop spans 13 amino acids. V dropped 8 bases and J dropped 7 bases, with 12 bases sitting between them. The CDR3 DNA reads TGTGCCAGTTATGGGAAGGGGAATTCACCCCTCCACTTT. This codes for CASYGKGNSPLHF.

The J gene is TRBJ1-2, the V gene TRBV21-1; the DNA was not used to check the table's D call, TRBD1. TRBV21-1 is an annotated pseudogene. The CDR3 consists of 15 residues. The CDR3 DNA reads TGTGCCAGCAGCCCCCAGAGCAGGCCTAACTATGGCTACACCTTC. This sequence encodes CASSPQSRPNYGYTF.

This clone was counted only a few times. The chain joins TRBV10-3 to TRBJ2-2; the D is unclear. The length of the CDR3 is 14 residues. V dropped 0 bases and J dropped 6 bases, with 8 bases sitting between them. Germline V lookup: CDR1 ENHRY, CDR2 SYGVKD. CDR3 DNA sequence: TGTGCCATCAGTGAGTCCCGAGAGTCCGGGGAGCTGTTTTTT. Its protein product is CAISESRESGELFF.

This clone has a handful of counts. The chain recombines TRBV5-5 with TRBJ2-7; D might be TRBD2 (5 bases). This CDR3 spans 13 amino acids. CDR1 SGHKS and CDR2 YYEKEE come from the germline V gene (reference sequence). V gave up 2 bases and J gave up 6 bases, with 12 bases separating them. The CDR3, as DNA: TGTGCCAGCAGCTTTCATAGGGCGGGCGAGCAGTACTTC. It codes for CASSFHRAGEQYF.

The chain carries TRBV4-1 and TRBJ1-6; D is unresolved. Looked up from germline, CDR1 is MGHRA and CDR2 is YSYEKL. This CDR3 is built from 15 residues. Trimming cost V 1 base and J 9 bases, with 13 bases left between them. The CDR3 DNA is TGCGCCAGCAGCCAAGGTATCTATGAGAGTTCACCCCTCCACTTT. Translation: CASSQGIYESSPLHF.

This chain connects TRBV12-5 to TRBJ2-5, with D possibly matching TRBD1 (7 bases). V lost 0 bases, J lost 4 bases, and 15 bases lay in between. CDR1 is LGHNT and CDR2 is FRNRAP in the germline V gene. The length of the CDR3 is 16 residues. Written as DNA, the CDR3 is TGTGCTAGTGGTTTGGTTCTAGGGCAGGGGGGAGAGACCCAGTACTTC. Amino acid sequence: CASGLVLGQGGETQYF.

This chain connects TRBV3-1 (or the pseudogene TRBV3-2) to TRBJ1-2; TRBD1 is a possible D gene (6 bases). This CDR3 spans 14 amino acids. V was shortened by 4 bases and J by 4 bases, with 13 bases between the two germline ends. The germline V gene has CDR1 LGHDT and CDR2 YNNKEL (reference sequence). The CDR3 sequence is CASSPQGIGYGYTF. CDR3 coding DNA: TGTGCCAGCAGCCCACAGGGTATCGGCTATGGCTACACCTTC.

The chain combines TRBV7-9 with TRBJ2-7; 11 bases match TRBD1. V was clipped by 5 bases and J by 4 bases; unmatched bases: 4. The CDR3 has 14 residues. Germline V gives CDR1 SEHNR, CDR2 FQNEAQ (reference sequence). CDR3 coding DNA: TGTGCCAGCAGCCAGGGGACAGGGGGGTACGAGCAGTACTTC. Its translation: CASSQGTGGYEQYF.

The chain recombines TRBV20-1 with TRBJ2-7; D gene unclear. Germline V gives CDR1 DFQATT, CDR2 SNEGSKA (reference sequence). The CDR3 is 11 amino acids. Between the trimmed V and J ends, which lost 5 bases and 1 base, there was a span of 6 bases. The DNA for the CDR3 is TGCAGTGCTTTTAAGTCCTACGAGCAGTACTTC. Protein sequence: CSAFKSYEQYF.

The chain has TRBV28 and TRBJ2-5; 10 bases are a match to TRBD2. Trimming took 4 bases from V and 5 from J; bases not matched to a gene: 19. Germline assignment: CDR1 MDHEN and CDR2 SYDVKM. The CDR3 has 19 amino acids. The CDR3 DNA sequence: TGTGCCAGCAGTTCCCCCATGAGCGGGAGGGCATCTAGTCGGGAGACCCAGTACTTC. Protein sequence: CASSSPMSGRASSRETQYF.

The J gene is TRBJ2-1, the V gene TRBV11-2; no definite D call. This CDR3 is built from 14 residues. The germline CDR1 and CDR2 sequences are SGHAT and FQNNGV. With 1 base removed from V and 0 bases from J, the gap between germline ends came to 4 bases. The chain's CDR3 is CASSLGSSYNEQFF. The CDR3 DNA follows: TGTGCCAGCAGCTTAGGGAGCTCCTACAATGAGCAGTTCTTC.

The chain combines TRBV5-1 with TRBJ2-7; 10 bases match TRBD1. Trimming took 4 bases from V and 8 from J; bases not matched to a gene: 12. Germline CDR1 is SGHRS and CDR2 is YFSETQ. The CDR3 covers 15 residues. Here the CDR3 reads CASSPTTGGDRKQYF. In DNA form, the CDR3 reads TGCGCCAGCAGCCCGACGACAGGGGGCGATAGGAAGCAGTACTTC.

The chain combines TRBV19 with TRBJ1-1; no reliable D call. V was shortened by 7 bases and J by 0 bases, with 6 bases between the two germline ends. This CDR3 spans 12 amino acids. CDR1 and CDR2 from the germline V gene are LNHDA and SQIVND (reference sequence). The CDR3 DNA follows: TGTGCCAGTACTACGATGAACACTGAAGCTTTCTTT. Amino acid sequence: CASTTMNTEAFF.